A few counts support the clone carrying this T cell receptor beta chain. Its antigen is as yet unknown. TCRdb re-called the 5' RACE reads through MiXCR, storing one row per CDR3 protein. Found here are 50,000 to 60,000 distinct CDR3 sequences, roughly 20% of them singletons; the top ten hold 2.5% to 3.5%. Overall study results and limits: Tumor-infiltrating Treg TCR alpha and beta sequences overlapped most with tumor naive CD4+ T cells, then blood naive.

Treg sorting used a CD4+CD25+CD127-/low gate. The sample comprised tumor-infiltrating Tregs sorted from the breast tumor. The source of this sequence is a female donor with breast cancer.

Written as DNA, the CDR3 is TGTGCCAGCAGCCGAACTAGGGGCGAGCAGTACTTC. As protein: CASSRTRGEQYF. The rearrangement uses TRBV28 and TRBJ2-7; D could derive from TRBD1 or TRBD2 (5 bases each). Between the trimmed V and J ends, which lost 6 bases and 6 bases, there was a span of 12 bases. Per the germline V gene, CDR1 is MDHEN and CDR2 is SYDVKM. The CDR3 contains 12 residues.